This T cell receptor beta chain was sequenced for a study of T cells expressing NK-cell markers. TCRdb reprocessed the 5' RACE reads, keeping one entry per CDR3 protein, no DNA. Its listing shows some 340,000 distinct CDR3 sequences. Germline assignment: CDR1 DFQATT and CDR2 SNEGSKA (reference sequence). The CDR3 spans 16 residues. The gene calls are TRBV20-1 and TRBJ2-3; TCRdb's D call of TRBD2 is untestable without DNA. This sequence was found in a man aged 18 to 69 in good health. Sequenced: blood T cells: a sorted CD56 or NKG2C T cell subset, CD4+ or CD8+ T cells, or bulk PBMC T cells (not recorded which). The CDR3 sequence: CSARERGGRSTDTQYF.